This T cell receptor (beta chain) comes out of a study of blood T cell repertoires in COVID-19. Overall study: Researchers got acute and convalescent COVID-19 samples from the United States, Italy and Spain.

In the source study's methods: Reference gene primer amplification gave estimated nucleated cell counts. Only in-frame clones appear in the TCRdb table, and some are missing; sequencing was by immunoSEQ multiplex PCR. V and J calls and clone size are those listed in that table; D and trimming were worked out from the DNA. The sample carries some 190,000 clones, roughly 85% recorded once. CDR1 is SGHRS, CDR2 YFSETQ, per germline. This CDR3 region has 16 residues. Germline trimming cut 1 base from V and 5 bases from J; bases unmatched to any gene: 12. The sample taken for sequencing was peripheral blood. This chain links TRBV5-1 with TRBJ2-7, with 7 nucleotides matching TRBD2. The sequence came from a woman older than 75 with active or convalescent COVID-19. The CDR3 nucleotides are TGCGCCAGCAGCTTGTTGTTCTTGGGGGGGAGTAACGAGCAGTACTTC. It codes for CASSLLFLGGSNEQYF.